These 32 T cell receptor beta chains were sequenced from one sample in a study of blood T cell repertoires in COVID-19. Measured with immunoSEQ multiplex PCR; TCRdb has only the in-frame clones, and not every one. The table has some 300,000 clones, approximately 88% seen once. The sequencing input was peripheral blood. All receptors come from a woman aged 25 to 39 who had recovered from COVID-19.

The chain links TRBV10-3 to TRBJ1-3; 7 nucleotides match TRBD1. In germline, CDR1 is ENHRY, CDR2 SYGVKD. With V trimmed by 6 bases and J by 0 bases, 14 bases remained unmatched. This CDR3 contains 18 residues. The CDR3 region is CAIRALPIRGISGNTIYF. The CDR3 nucleotides read TGTGCCATCAGGGCACTTCCGATCAGGGGGATCTCTGGAAACACCATATATTTT.

This chain uses TRBV4-2 with TRBJ2-1, with D perhaps TRBD2 (6 bases). Trimming left V 5 bases short and J 9 bases short, with 20 bases between. This CDR3 is 15 amino acids long. Germline values: CDR1 LGHNA, CDR2 YNFKEQ. The CDR3 nucleotides are TGTGCCAGCAGCGACGCTGGAGGGCAGGCGGGTGAGCAGTTCTTC. Translation: CASSDAGGQAGEQFF.

This chain joins TRBV6-6 and TRBJ1-2; 7 bases align to TRBD1. The CDR3 is made up of 13 amino acids. CDR1 and CDR2 from the germline V gene are MNHNY and SVGAGI (reference sequence). Trimming at V came to 6 bases and at J to 5 bases, leaving 6 bases not matched to a gene. CDR3 sequence reads: CASSRTGEYGYTF. The CDR3 nucleotides read TGTGCCAGCAGCCGAACAGGGGAGTATGGCTACACCTTC.

There are a few counts of this clone. The CDR3 region is CASSEALLQTLMFF. CDR3 DNA sequence: TGTGCCAGCAGTGAAGCCTTACTTCAAACTCTAATGTTTTTT. This chain uses TRBV6-1 with TRBJ1-4, with D uncertain. The CDR3 length is 14 residues. In germline, CDR1 is MNHNS, CDR2 SASEGT. V was trimmed by 0 bases and J by 15 bases, leaving 17 bases between them.

The CDR3 sequence is CASSPPSGGLQETQYF. DNA for the CDR3: TGTGCCAGCAGTCCTCCTAGCGGGGGCCTCCAAGAGACCCAGTACTTC. The rearrangement uses TRBV28 and TRBJ2-5, with 10 positions matching TRBD2. The CDR3 covers 16 residues. Germline values: CDR1 MDHEN, CDR2 SYDVKM. V gave up 5 bases and J gave up 1 base; unmatched junction bases: 7.

Comments on this clone: This sample includes further DNA sequences coding for the same CDR3. V usage is TRBV6-5 and J usage is TRBJ2-2; 7 bases match TRBD2. This CDR3 has 14 amino acids. CDR1 MNHEY and CDR2 SVGAGI come from the germline V gene. The ends lost 2 bases at V and 5 bases at J; junction bases unmatched: 2. The chain's CDR3 is CASSYRGGTGELFF. DNA of the CDR3: TGTGCCAGCAGTTACAGGGGAGGGACCGGGGAGCTGTTTTTT.

The chain has TRBV11-1 and TRBJ1-2, with unresolved D. Trimming removed 4 bases from V and 6 bases from J, with 18 bases in between. CDR1 is SGHAT and CDR2 is FQDESV in the germline V gene (reference sequence). CDR3 length: 15 residues. CDR3 nucleotides: TGTGCCAGCAGCTCACGCCTAATATCTCCACATGGCTACACCTTC. It codes for CASSSRLISPHGYTF.

This sequence joins TRBV4-2 and TRBJ1-4; 8 bases are shared with TRBD1. Trimming at V came to 5 bases and at J to 2 bases, leaving 4 bases not matched to a gene. The germline CDR1 and CDR2 sequences are LGHNA and YNFKEQ. The CDR3 is 15 amino acids. In DNA, the CDR3 is TGTGCCAGCAGCACCCGGACAGGGACTAATGAAAAACTGTTTTTT. This sequence encodes CASSTRTGTNEKLFF.

The chain joins TRBV7-3 to TRBJ1-1; D not certain. CDR3 length: 13 amino acids. The V end was cut by 5 bases, the J end by 9 bases, with 16 bases between. Germline loops: CDR1 SGHTA, CDR2 FQGTGA. The CDR3 is CASSLFQGRKAFF. The CDR3, as DNA: TGTGCCAGCAGCCTATTTCAAGGGAGGAAAGCTTTCTTT.

This rearrangement joins TRBV29-1 to TRBJ2-7; 7 nucleotides align to TRBD1. The CDR3 extends over 12 amino acids. CDR1 and CDR2 (germline): SQVTM, ANQGSEA. The J segment lost 6 bases and the V segment lost 4 bases, leaving 6 bases of the junction unmatched. This chain's CDR3 is CSVGQGGSEQYF. CDR3 nucleotide sequence: TGCAGCGTTGGACAGGGCGGATCCGAGCAGTACTTC.

V gene TRBV18 combines with J gene TRBJ2-1, with D hard to call. The V end was cut by 6 bases, the J end by 7 bases, with 13 bases between. CDR1 is KGHSH and CDR2 is LQKENI in the germline V gene. The CDR3 consists of 13 residues. CDR3 loop: CASSMGPENEQFF. DNA for the CDR3: TGTGCCAGCTCCATGGGTCCGGAGAATGAGCAGTTCTTC.

There are a few counts of this clone. The CDR3, as DNA: TGCAGTGCTAGAGTTCAGTCGGGCTACACCTTC. This codes for CSARVQSGYTF. The chain joins TRBV20-1 to TRBJ1-2; D is unresolved. CDR1 DFQATT and CDR2 SNEGSKA come from the germline V gene (reference sequence). The CDR3 loop spans 11 amino acids. The V and J ends lost 1 base and 8 bases respectively, with 8 bases between them.

The genes are TRBV2 and TRBJ1-3; weak D call: TRBD1 (6 bases). Trimming pared 10 bases from V and 0 bases from J, leaving 10 bases between. Looked up from germline, CDR1 is SNHLY and CDR2 is FYNNEI. CDR3 length: 13 amino acids. The CDR3 DNA sequence: TGTGCCAATCGACAGGACTCTGGAAACACCATATATTTT. Protein product: CANRQDSGNTIYF.

The rearrangement links TRBV6-2 or TRBV6-3 to TRBJ1-1; weak D call: TRBD1 (5 bases). Trimming stripped 6 bases from V and 6 bases from J, with 20 bases between. The germline CDR1 and CDR2 sequences are MNHEY and SVGEGT. This CDR3 spans 15 amino acids. This chain's CDR3 is CASSSPGAGGPEAFF. The DNA for the CDR3 is TGTGCCAGCAGCTCCCCCGGGGCGGGAGGCCCTGAAGCTTTCTTT.

V is TRBV14 and J is TRBJ2-5, with D possibly TRBD1 on 5 matching bases. V dropped 1 base and J dropped 2 bases, with 11 bases sitting between them. This CDR3 contains 15 residues. In germline, CDR1 is SGHDN, CDR2 FVKESK. DNA for the CDR3: TGTGCCAGCAGCCAAGGGGCAGGGCGACAAGAGACCCAGTACTTC. Its translation is CASSQGAGRQETQYF.

CDR3 region: CASQGLAGADTQYF. The CDR3 DNA reads TGTGCTAGCCAGGGACTAGCGGGGGCAGATACGCAGTATTTT. V is TRBV12-5 and J is TRBJ2-3, with TRBD2 identical over 14 bases. Germline lookup yields CDR1 LGHNT and CDR2 FRNRAP. The CDR3 extends over 14 amino acids. V dropped 9 bases and J dropped 4; count of bases not matched to a gene: 3.

The chain joins TRBV2 to TRBJ1-5; D is undetermined. V lost 7 bases and J 4 bases, leaving 11 bases between the germline ends. Germline CDR1 and CDR2: SNHLY and FYNNEI. There are 13 residues in the CDR3. The CDR3 here is CASTMSGNQPQHF. CDR3 nucleotides: TGTGCCAGCACCATGTCGGGGAATCAGCCCCAGCATTTT. The full variable domain, in which reference TRBV2 and TRBJ1-5 provide the parts outside the CDR3, is EPEVTQTPSHQVTQMGQEVILRCVPISNHLYFYWYRQILGQKVEFLVSFYNNEISEKSEIFDDQFSVERPDGSNFTLKIRSTKLEDSAMYFCASTMSGNQPQHFGDGTRLSIL.

This chain connects TRBV15 to TRBJ2-7, with D unresolved. The CDR3 contains 16 residues. V was shortened by 1 base and J by 0 bases, with 13 bases between the two germline ends. Germline assignment: CDR1 LNHNV and CDR2 YYDKDF (reference sequence). The CDR3 loop is CATSRVEAASSYEQYF. CDR3 coding DNA: TGTGCCACCAGCAGAGTGGAAGCAGCTAGCTCCTACGAGCAGTACTTC.

This clone was found once. The chain has TRBV6-5 and TRBJ2-1, with unresolved D. The germline CDR1 and CDR2 sequences are MNHEY and SVGAGI. V dropped 0 bases and J dropped 4 bases, with 10 bases sitting between them. The CDR3 has 15 amino acids. Here the CDR3 reads CASSYSLRKYNEQFF. Here the CDR3 DNA reads TGTGCCAGCAGTTACTCACTGAGGAAATACAATGAGCAGTTCTTC.

This clone showed up just once. The V and J genes are TRBV3-1 (or the pseudogene TRBV3-2) and TRBJ1-4; no reliable D call. The CDR3 has 12 amino acids. The germline CDR1 and CDR2 sequences are LGHDT and YNNKEL (reference sequence). The V end was cut by 8 bases, the J end by 8 bases, with 12 bases between. The CDR3 DNA follows: TGTGCCAGCGCGGACTCAACAGAAAAACTGTTTTTT. Amino acid sequence: CASADSTEKLFF.

This chain uses TRBV30 with TRBJ2-3; TRBD1 matches 9 bases. The CDR3 runs 15 residues. Germline lookup yields CDR1 GTSNPN and CDR2 SVGIG (reference sequence). V was clipped by 2 bases and J by 3 bases; unmatched bases: 6. In DNA form, the CDR3 reads TGTGCCTGGAGTAAGGGACAGGGAGTTACAGATACGCAGTATTTT. Its protein is CAWSKGQGVTDTQYF.

This chain links TRBV2 with TRBJ2-1, with D perhaps matching TRBD2 (5 bases). The CDR3 runs 15 residues. The V end lost 7 bases, the J end lost 7 bases, and 20 bases lay between the germline ends. Germline V gene lookup returns CDR1 SNHLY and CDR2 FYNNEI. The CDR3 coding sequence is TGTGCCAGCAATCGAGAGGACTGGTACAATAATGAGCAGTTCTTC. It encodes CASNREDWYNNEQFF.

The V and J genes are TRBV5-4 and TRBJ1-4, with D possibly matching TRBD1 (6 bases). Germline lookup yields CDR1 SGHNT and CDR2 YYREEE (reference sequence). V was clipped by 4 bases and J by 8 bases, with 18 bases between them. The CDR3 is 15 amino acids. CDR3 DNA: TGTGCCAGCAGCGGGGGTTCGGACAGCCGCGAAAAACTGTTTTTT. Its translation: CASSGGSDSREKLFF.

The chain couples TRBV18 to TRBJ1-5; no firm D call. The germline CDR1 and CDR2 sequences are KGHSH and LQKENI. The CDR3 runs to 15 residues. The ends were cut back, 4 bases at V and 0 bases at J, with 10 bases in the middle. CDR3 sequence reads: CASSQGRGSNQPQHF. In DNA, the CDR3 is TGTGCCAGCTCACAGGGCCGGGGTAGCAATCAGCCCCAGCATTTT.

V and J are TRBV28 and TRBJ1-6, with D hard to call. Germline V gene data show CDR1 as MDHEN and CDR2 as SYDVKM. V was shortened by 5 bases and J by 6 bases, with 5 bases between the two germline ends. The CDR3 spans 12 residues. CDR3 region: CASSPINSPLHF. The CDR3 DNA reads TGTGCCAGCAGTCCAATTAATTCACCCCTCCACTTT.

The chain is built from TRBV2 and TRBJ1-2, with D unclear. The V gene lost 4 bases and the J gene lost 3 bases, with 6 bases spanning the gap. Germline-derived CDR1 and CDR2 are SNHLY and FYNNEI. CDR3 length equals 12 residues. CDR3 sequence reads: CASSAEDYGYTF. CDR3 sequence (DNA): TGTGCCAGCAGTGCAGAGGACTATGGCTACACCTTC.

V usage is TRBV12-3 or TRBV12-4 and J usage is TRBJ1-3; D not resolved. The CDR3 runs to 13 residues. Trimming removed 6 bases from V and 2 bases from J, with 8 bases in between. CDR3 nucleotides: TGTGCCAGCAGCCCCTTTCCTGGAAACACCATATATTTT. This codes for CASSPFPGNTIYF.

The chain links TRBV4-1 to TRBJ1-1, with 8 positions matching TRBD1. The CDR3 runs 16 residues. Germline-derived CDR1 and CDR2 are MGHRA and YSYEKL. The V segment lost 0 bases and the J segment 4 bases; nucleotides outside the gene matches: 7. The CDR3 DNA reads as TGCGCCAGCAGCCAAGAGAGAAAGGGGACAGGCACTGAAGCTTTCTTT. Its protein is CASSQERKGTGTEAFF.

The chain is built from TRBV9 and TRBJ2-3; 13 bases fit TRBD2. Germline CDR1 is SGDLS and CDR2 is YYNGEE. With 3 bases clipped from V and 0 bases from J, the junction kept 7 bases outside the gene matches. The CDR3 is 18 amino acids. The CDR3 spells CASSEGLAGSTSTDTQYF. CDR3 bases: TGTGCCAGCAGCGAGGGACTAGCGGGGAGTACTAGCACAGATACGCAGTATTTT. Full variable domain (rest looked up from reference TRBV9 and TRBJ2-3): DSGVTQTPKHLITATGQRVTLRCSPRSGDLSVYWYQQSLDQGLQFLIQYYNGEERAKGNILERFSAQQFPDLHSELNLSSLELGDSALYFCASSEGLAGSTSTDTQYFGPGTRLTVL.

The chain carries TRBV3-1 (or the pseudogene TRBV3-2) and TRBJ2-7; D is undetermined. The ends were cut back, 4 bases at V and 7 bases at J, with 11 bases in the middle. CDR1 and CDR2 from the germline V gene are LGHDT and YNNKEL (reference sequence). CDR3 length equals 12 residues. The chain's CDR3 is CASSRGDGEQYF. CDR3 in DNA: TGTGCCAGCAGCCGCGGAGACGGGGAGCAGTACTTC.

The chain is built from TRBV6-6 and TRBJ1-2; TRBD1 agrees at 9 bases. V was clipped by 6 bases and J by 3 bases; unmatched bases: 8. The CDR3 sequence is 15 residues long. The germline CDR1 and CDR2 sequences are MNHNY and SVGAGI (reference sequence). CDR3 region: CASRHPGQGYYGYTF. The CDR3 nucleotides read TGTGCCAGCAGACACCCGGGACAGGGATACTATGGCTACACCTTC.

J is TRBJ1-2 and V is TRBV7-2; TRBD1 matches 7 bases. Germline lookup yields CDR1 SGHTA and CDR2 FQGNSA. The CDR3 sequence is 11 residues long. V dropped 7 bases and J dropped 10; count of bases not matched to a gene: 6. The CDR3 region has the DNA TGTGCCAGCAACTTGGGACAGTCCTACACCTTC. Translation: CASNLGQSYTF.